The sequence of this TCR beta chain was determined in a study of T cell changes during pregnancy in multiple sclerosis. TCRdb's copy holds only in-frame clones and misses some; the assay was immunoSEQ multiplex PCR. The data contain 85,000 to 100,000 clones, approximately 92% of them singletons. The CDR3 covers 18 residues. Germline V lookup: CDR1 MGHRA, CDR2 YSYEKL. Losses at the gene ends were 2 bases for V and 0 bases for J; bases not matched to a gene: 7. The chain uses TRBV4-1 and TRBJ2-7; 13 bases align to TRBD2. The TCR sequence derives from a female donor with multiple sclerosis, enrolled in a pregnancy study. This specimen was peripheral blood, taken in the first trimester of pregnancy. CDR3 nucleotides: TGCGCCAGCAGCCAAAGTGGGACTAGCGGGATCTTCTCCTACGAGCAGTACTTC. Protein: CASSQSGTSGIFSYEQYF.